Presented here are 4 T cell receptor beta chains from one specimen sequenced in a study of blood T cell repertoires in COVID-19. Profiling relied on immunoSEQ multiplex PCR, and the TCRdb table lists in-frame clones only, not all of them. The sample comprises around 160,000 clones, around 80% of which are singletons, and roughly 6% rests with the top ten. Material for sequencing was PBMCs or T cells enriched from blood (not recorded which). Receptor source: a man in his forties who had recovered from COVID-19.

The genes are TRBV19 and TRBJ2-3, with 13 bases that match TRBD2. Germline lookup yields CDR1 LNHDA and CDR2 SQIVND (reference sequence). V was clipped by 7 bases and J by 7 bases; unmatched bases: 8. The CDR3 extends over 15 amino acids. CDR3 residues: CASTPLAGGENTQYF. The CDR3, as DNA: TGTGCCAGTACTCCACTAGCGGGGGGGGAAAATACGCAGTATTTT.

The gene calls are TRBV9 and TRBJ2-2; 10 nucleotides match TRBD1. The CDR3 runs 17 residues. V gave up 4 bases and J gave up 2 bases; unmatched junction bases: 8. The germline V gene encodes CDR1 SGDLS and CDR2 YYNGEE. CDR3 DNA: TGTGCCAGCAGCACGCCATGGACAGGGGGAAACACCGGGGAGCTGTTTTTT. This gives the protein CASSTPWTGGNTGELFF.

Here the CDR3 DNA reads TGCGCCAGCAGCCTTTCCGGGACTCGTAGCACAGATACGCAGTATTTT. It is translated as CASSLSGTRSTDTQYF. This chain uses TRBV5-1 with TRBJ2-3; the D gene is possibly TRBD2 (6 bases). Germline CDR1 reads SGHRS; CDR2 reads YFSETQ. The CDR3 totals 16 residues. Trimming shortened V by 4 bases and J by 0 bases, and 15 bases separated the two germline ends.

This chain uses TRBV7-3 with TRBJ2-3; D not certain. Per germline, CDR1 SGHTA and CDR2 FQGTGA. The CDR3 contains 13 residues. V lost 2 bases and J lost 6, with 9 bases in between. CDR3 protein: CASSLGRTDTQYF. CDR3 sequence (DNA): TGTGCCAGCAGCTTAGGGCGTACGGATACGCAGTATTTT.